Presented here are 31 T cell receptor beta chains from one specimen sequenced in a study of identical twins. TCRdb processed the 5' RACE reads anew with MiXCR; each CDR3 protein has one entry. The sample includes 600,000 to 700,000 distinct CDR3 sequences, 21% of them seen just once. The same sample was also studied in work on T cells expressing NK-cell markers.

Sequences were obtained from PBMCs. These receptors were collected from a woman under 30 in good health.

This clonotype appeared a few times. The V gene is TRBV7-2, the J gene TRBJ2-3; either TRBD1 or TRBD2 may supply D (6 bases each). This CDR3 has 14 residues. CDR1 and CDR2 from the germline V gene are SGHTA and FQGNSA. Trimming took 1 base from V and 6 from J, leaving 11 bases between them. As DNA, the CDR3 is TGTGCCAGCAGCTTAGGCGGGACACGGGATACGCAGTATTTT. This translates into CASSLGGTRDTQYF.

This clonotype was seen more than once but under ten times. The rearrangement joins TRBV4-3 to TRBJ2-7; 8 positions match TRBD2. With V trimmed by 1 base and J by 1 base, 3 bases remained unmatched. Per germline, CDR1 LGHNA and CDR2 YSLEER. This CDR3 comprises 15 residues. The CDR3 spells CASSQAGGESYEQYF. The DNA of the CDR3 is TGCGCCAGCAGCCAAGCGGGAGGGGAATCCTACGAGCAGTACTTC.

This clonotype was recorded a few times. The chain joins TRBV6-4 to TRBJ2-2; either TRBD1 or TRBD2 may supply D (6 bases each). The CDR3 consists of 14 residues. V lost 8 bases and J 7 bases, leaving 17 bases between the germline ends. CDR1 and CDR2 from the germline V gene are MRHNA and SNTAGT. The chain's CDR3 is CASGRTADLGELFF. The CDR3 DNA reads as TGTGCCAGCGGGAGGACAGCCGATCTCGGGGAGCTGTTTTTT.

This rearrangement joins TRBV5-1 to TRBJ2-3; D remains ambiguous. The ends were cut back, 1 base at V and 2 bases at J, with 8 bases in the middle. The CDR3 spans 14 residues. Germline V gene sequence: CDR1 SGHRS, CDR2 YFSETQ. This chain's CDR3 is CASSLSTDTDTQYF. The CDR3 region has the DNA TGCGCCAGCAGCTTGAGCACAGACACAGATACGCAGTATTTT.

The CDR3 DNA follows: TGTGCCAGCAGGAGGGCCTACGAGCAGTACTTC. Protein sequence: CASRRAYEQYF. J is TRBJ2-7 and V is TRBV6-5; D might be TRBD2 (5 bases). The length of the CDR3 is 11 residues. CDR1 and CDR2 (germline): MNHEY, SVGAGI. Trimming shortened V by 6 bases and J by 2 bases, and 5 bases separated the two germline ends.

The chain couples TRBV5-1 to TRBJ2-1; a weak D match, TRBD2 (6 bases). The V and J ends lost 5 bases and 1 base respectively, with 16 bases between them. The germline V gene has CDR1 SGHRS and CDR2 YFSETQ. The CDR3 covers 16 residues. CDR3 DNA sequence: TGCGCCAGCAGTCCGCCTCGGGAGTGGTCCTACAATGAGCAGTTCTTC. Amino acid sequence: CASSPPREWSYNEQFF.

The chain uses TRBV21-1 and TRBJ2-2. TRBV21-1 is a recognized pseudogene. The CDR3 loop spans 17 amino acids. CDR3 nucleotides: TGTGCCAGCAGCAAAGGGCGACGGCAGACGAACACCGGGGAGCTGTTTTTT. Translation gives CASSKGRRQTNTGELFF.

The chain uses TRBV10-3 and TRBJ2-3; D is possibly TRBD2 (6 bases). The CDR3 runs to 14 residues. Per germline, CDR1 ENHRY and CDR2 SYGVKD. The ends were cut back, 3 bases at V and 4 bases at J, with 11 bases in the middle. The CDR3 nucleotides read TGTGCCATCAGTGAAGGCGGGACGGCAGATACGCAGTATTTT. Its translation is CAISEGGTADTQYF.

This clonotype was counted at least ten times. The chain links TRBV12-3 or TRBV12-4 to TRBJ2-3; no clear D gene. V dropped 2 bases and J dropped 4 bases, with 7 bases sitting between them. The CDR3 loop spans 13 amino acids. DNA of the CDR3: TGTGCCAGCAGTTTAAAGACCCCAGATACGCAGTATTTT. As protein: CASSLKTPDTQYF.

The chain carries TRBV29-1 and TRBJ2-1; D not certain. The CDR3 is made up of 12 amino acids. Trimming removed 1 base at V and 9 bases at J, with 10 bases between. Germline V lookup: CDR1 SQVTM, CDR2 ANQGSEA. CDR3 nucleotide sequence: TGCAGCGTTGAAGGGACCATTAGTGAGCAGTTCTTC. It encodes CSVEGTISEQFF.

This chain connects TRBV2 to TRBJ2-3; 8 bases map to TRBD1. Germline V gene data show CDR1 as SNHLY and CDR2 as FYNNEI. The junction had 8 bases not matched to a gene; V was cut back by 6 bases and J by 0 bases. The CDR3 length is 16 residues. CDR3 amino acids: CASRGTGRPSTDTQYF. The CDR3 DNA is TGTGCCAGCAGGGGGACAGGCAGACCGAGCACAGATACGCAGTATTTT.

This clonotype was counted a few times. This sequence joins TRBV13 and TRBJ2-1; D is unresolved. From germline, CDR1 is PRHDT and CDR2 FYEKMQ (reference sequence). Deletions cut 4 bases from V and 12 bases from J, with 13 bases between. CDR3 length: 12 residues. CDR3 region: CASSSGRTMQFF. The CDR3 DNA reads TGTGCCAGCAGCTCCGGACGGACCATGCAGTTCTTC.

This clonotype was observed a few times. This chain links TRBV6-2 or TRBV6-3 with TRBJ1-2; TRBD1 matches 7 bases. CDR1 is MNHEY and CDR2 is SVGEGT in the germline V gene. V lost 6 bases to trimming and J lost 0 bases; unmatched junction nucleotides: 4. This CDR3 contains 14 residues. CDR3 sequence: CASSPQGTNYGYTF. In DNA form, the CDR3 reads TGTGCCAGCAGCCCACAGGGGACTAACTATGGCTACACCTTC.

The CDR3 DNA reads as TGTGCCAGCGACGAGGATCCTAGCGGGCCCGACGAGCAGTACTTC. It is translated as CASDEDPSGPDEQYF. The genes are TRBV27 and TRBJ2-7, with 8 bases fitting TRBD2. Germline CDR1 reads MNHEY; CDR2 reads SMNVEV (reference sequence). Unmatched junction bases numbered 14, after V lost 8 bases and J lost 5 bases. This CDR3 has 15 amino acids.

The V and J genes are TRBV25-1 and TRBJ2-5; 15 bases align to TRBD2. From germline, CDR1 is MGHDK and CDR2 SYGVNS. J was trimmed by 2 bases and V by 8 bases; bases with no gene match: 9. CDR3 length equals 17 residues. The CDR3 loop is CASFFIGTSGGQETQYF. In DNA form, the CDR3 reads TGTGCCAGCTTTTTCATTGGGACTAGCGGGGGGCAAGAGACCCAGTACTTC. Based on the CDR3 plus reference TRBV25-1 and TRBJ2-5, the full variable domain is EADIYQTPRYLVIGTGKKITLECSQTMGHDKMYWYQQDPGMELHLIHYSYGVNSTEKGDLSSESTVSRIRTEHFPLTLESARPSHTSQYLCASFFIGTSGGQETQYFGPGTRLLVL.

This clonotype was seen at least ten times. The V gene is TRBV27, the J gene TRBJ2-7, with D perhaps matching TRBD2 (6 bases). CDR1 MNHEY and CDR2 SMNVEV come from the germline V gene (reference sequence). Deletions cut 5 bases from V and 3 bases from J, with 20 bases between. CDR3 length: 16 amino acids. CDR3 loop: CASSPGATTSYYEQYF. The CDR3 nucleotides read TGTGCCAGCAGTCCCGGCGCCACGACTAGTTACTACGAGCAGTACTTC.

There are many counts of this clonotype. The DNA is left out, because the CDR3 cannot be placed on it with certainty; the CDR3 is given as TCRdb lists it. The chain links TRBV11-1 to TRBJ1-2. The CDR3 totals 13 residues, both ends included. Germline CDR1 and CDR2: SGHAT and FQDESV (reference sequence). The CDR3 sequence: CASSSHFGDGYTF.

The CDR3 sequence: CASSLAETPEEQYF. Written as DNA, the CDR3 is TGTGCCAGCAGTTTAGCGGAGACCCCGGAAGAGCAGTACTTC. The chain has TRBV12-3 or TRBV12-4 and TRBJ2-7; D not resolved. V gave up 0 bases and J gave up 7 bases, with 13 bases separating them. The CDR3 consists of 14 residues.

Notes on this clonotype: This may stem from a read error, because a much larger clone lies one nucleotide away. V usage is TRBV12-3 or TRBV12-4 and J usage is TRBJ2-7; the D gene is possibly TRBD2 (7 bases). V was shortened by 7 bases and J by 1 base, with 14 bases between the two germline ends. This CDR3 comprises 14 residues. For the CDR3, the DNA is TGTGCCAGCACCATAGGGGGGGGTTCCTACGAGCAGTACTTC. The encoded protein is CASTIGGGSYEQYF.

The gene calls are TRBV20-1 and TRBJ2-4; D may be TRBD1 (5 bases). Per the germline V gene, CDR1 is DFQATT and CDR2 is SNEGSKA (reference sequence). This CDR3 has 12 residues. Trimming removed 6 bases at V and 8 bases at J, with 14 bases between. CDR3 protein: CSARSRVHIQYF. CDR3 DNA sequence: TGCAGTGCGCGCAGCAGGGTGCACATTCAGTACTTC.

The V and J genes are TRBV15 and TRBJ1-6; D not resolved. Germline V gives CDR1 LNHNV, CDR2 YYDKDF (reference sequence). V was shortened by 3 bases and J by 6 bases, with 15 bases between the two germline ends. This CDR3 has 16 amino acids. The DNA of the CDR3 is TGTGCCACCAGCAGGGGCCCTCCCGGACGTAATTCACCCCTCCACTTT. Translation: CATSRGPPGRNSPLHF.

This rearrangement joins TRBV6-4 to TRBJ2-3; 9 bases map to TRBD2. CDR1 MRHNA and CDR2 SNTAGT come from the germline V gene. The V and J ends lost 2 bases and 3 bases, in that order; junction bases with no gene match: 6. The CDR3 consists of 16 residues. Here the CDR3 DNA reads TGTGCCAGCAGTGACGGCGCGGGAGGGAGAACAGATACGCAGTATTTT. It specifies CASSDGAGGRTDTQYF.

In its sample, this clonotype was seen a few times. The CDR3 sequence is CASSFYGRTGRGTNTGELFF. The DNA of the CDR3 is TGTGCCAGCAGCTTCTACGGTCGGACAGGTCGCGGGACGAACACCGGGGAGCTGTTTTTT. V is TRBV11-1 and J is TRBJ2-2, with D possibly being TRBD1 (7 bases). The V gene's germline CDR1 is SGHAT and CDR2 FQDESV (reference sequence). The CDR3 is 20 amino acids. V lost 3 bases and J lost 0, with 23 bases in between.

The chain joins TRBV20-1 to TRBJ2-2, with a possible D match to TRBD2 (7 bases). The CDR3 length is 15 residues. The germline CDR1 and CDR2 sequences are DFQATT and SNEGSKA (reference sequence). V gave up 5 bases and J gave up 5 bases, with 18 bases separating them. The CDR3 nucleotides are TGCAGTGCTCCGCAGGGCAGGGGACTAACCGGGGAGCTGTTTTTT. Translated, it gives CSAPQGRGLTGELFF.

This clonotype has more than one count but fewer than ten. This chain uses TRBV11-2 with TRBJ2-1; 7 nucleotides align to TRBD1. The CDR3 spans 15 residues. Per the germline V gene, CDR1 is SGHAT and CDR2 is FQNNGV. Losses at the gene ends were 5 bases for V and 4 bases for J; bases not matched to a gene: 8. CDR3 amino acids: CASSLRPGGYNEQFF. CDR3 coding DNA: TGTGCCAGCAGCCTCCGCCCAGGGGGTTACAATGAGCAGTTCTTC.

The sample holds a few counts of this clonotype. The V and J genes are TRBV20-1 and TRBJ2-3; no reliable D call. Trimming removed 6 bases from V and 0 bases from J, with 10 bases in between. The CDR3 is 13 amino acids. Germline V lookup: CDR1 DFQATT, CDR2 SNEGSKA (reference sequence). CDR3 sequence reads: CSAILASTDTQYF. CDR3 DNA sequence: TGCAGTGCCATACTCGCTAGCACAGATACGCAGTATTTT.

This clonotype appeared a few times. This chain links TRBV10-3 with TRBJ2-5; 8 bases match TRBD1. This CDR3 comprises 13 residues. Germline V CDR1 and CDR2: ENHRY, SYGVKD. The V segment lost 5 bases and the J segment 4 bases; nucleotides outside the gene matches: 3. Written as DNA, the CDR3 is TGTGCCATCAGTCAGGGGGCCGGAGAGACCCAGTACTTC. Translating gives CAISQGAGETQYF.

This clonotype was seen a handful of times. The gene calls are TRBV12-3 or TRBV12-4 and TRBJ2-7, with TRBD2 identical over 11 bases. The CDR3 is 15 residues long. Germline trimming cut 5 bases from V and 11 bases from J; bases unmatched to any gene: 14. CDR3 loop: CASSPTSGMDVGEYF. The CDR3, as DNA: TGTGCCAGCAGTCCGACTAGCGGGATGGATGTGGGGGAGTACTTC.

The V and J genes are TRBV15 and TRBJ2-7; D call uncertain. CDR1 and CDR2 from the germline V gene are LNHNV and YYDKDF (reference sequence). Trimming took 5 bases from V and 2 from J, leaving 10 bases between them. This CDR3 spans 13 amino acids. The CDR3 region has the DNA TGTGCCACCAGCTTAGAAAGGACCTACGAGCAGTACTTC. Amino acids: CATSLERTYEQYF.

The DNA for the CDR3 is TGTGCCAGCAGTTTTGAGATCACCGATAATTCACCCCTCCACTTT. As protein: CASSFEITDNSPLHF. The chain employs TRBV12-3 or TRBV12-4 and TRBJ1-6; no definite D call. The CDR3 spans 15 residues. The ends were cut back, 3 bases at V and 5 bases at J, with 11 bases in the middle.

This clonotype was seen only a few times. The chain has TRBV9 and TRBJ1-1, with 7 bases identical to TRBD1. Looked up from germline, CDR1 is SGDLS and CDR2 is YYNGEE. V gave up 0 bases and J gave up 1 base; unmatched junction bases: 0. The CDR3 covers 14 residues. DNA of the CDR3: TGTGCCAGCAGCGTAGGACAGGGGAACACTGAAGCTTTCTTT. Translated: CASSVGQGNTEAFF.